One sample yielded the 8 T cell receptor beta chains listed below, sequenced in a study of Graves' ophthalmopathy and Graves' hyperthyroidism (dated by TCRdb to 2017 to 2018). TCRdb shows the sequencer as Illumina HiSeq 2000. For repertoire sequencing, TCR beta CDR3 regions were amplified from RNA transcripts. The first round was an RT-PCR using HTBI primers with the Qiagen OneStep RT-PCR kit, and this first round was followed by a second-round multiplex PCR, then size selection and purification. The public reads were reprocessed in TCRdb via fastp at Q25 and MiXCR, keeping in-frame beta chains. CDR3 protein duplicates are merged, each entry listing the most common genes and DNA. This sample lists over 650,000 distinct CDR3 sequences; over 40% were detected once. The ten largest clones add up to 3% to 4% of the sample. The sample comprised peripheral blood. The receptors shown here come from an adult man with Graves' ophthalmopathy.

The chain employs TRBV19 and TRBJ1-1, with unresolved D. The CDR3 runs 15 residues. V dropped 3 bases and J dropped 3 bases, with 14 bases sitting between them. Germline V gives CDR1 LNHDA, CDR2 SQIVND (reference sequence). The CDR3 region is CASSMNNPADTEAFF. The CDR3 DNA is TGTGCCAGTAGTATGAACAATCCCGCGGACACTGAAGCTTTCTTT.

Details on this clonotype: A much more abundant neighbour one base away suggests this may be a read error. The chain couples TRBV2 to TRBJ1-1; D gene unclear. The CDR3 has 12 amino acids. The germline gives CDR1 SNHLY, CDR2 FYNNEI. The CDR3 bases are TGTGCCAGCAGTACATTAGTCACTGAAGCTCTCTTT. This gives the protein CASSTLVTEALF.

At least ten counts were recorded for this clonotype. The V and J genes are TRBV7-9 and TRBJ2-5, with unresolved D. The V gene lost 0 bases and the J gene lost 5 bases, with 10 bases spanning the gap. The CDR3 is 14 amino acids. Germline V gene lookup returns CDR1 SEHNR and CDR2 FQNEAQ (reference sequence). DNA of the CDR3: TGTGCCAGCAGCTTAGCTTCTGCGGTTGAGACCCAGTACTTC. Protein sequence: CASSLASAVETQYF.

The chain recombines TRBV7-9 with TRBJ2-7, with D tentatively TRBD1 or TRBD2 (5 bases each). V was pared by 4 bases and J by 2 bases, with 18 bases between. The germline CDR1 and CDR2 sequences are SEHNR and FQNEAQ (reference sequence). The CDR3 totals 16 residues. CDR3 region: CASSSPYRDPTYEQYF. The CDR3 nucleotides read TGTGCCAGCAGCTCGCCATACCGGGACCCTACCTACGAGCAGTACTTC.

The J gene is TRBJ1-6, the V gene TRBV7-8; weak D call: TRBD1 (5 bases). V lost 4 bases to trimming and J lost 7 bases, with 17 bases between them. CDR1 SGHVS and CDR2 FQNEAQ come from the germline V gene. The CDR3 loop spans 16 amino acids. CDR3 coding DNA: TGTGCCAGCAGCTCCGGCCACGGGGCCCCCAATTCACCCCTCCACTTT. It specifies CASSSGHGAPNSPLHF.

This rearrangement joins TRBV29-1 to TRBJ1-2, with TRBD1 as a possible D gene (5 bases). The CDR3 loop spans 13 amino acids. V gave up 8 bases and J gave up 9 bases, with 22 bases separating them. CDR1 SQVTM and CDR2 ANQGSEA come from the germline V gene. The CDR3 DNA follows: TGCAGCAGTCCTTGGGACGGCCCTAACCGCTACACCTTC. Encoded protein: CSSPWDGPNRYTF.

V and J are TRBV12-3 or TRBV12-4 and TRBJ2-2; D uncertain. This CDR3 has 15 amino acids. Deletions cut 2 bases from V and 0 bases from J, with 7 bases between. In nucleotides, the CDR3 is TGTGCCAGCAGTTTACGGCTAACGAACACCGGGGAGCTGTTTTTT. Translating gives CASSLRLTNTGELFF.

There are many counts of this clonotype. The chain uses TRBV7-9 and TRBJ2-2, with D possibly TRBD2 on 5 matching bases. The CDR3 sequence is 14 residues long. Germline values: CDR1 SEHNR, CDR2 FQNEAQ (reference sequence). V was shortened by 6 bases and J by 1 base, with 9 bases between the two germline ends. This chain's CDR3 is CASRRAGNTGELFF. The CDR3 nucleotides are TGTGCCAGCAGGCGGGCAGGGAACACCGGGGAGCTGTTTTTT.